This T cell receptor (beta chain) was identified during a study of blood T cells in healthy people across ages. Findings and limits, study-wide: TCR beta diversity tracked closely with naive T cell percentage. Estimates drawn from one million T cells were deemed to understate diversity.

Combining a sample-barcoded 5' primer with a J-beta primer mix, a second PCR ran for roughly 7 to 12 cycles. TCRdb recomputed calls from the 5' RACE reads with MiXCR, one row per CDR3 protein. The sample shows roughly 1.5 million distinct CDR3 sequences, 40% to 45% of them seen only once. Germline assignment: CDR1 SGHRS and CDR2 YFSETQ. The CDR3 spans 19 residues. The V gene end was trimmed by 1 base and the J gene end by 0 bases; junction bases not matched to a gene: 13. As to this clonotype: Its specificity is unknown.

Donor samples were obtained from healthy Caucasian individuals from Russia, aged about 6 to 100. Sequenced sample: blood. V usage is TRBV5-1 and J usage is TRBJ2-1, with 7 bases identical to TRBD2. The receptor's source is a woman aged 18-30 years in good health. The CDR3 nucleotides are TGCGCCAGCAGCTTGCCACCAGGGCTAGCGGCAAGCTCCTACAATGAGCAGTTCTTC. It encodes CASSLPPGLAASSYNEQFF.